This TCR beta chain was identified in a study of regulatory T cells in long-lasting Graves disease (dated by TCRdb to the early 2020s). In terms of the full investigation: In the newly diagnosed Graves' disease group, patients had been taking antithyroid drugs for less than 3 months. Peripheral blood TCR sequencing and RNA sequencing compared persistent Graves' disease patients with newly diagnosed Graves' disease patients. The study was registered as a clinical trial and conducted in China. TCR sequencing covered around 13 persistent and around 20 newly diagnosed Graves' disease patients, 33 samples in total.

As to this clonotype: The antigen it binds to is not known. Base qualities are missing; no much larger clone stands one base away.

Broader findings and caveats from the paper: Compared with newly diagnosed patients, patients with persistent Graves' disease had lower TCR Shannon entropy and fewer highly expanded clones, which suggests clonal expansion. The study examined only peripheral blood because the primary lesion, thyroid tissue, could not be accessed. Only the TCR beta chain was sequenced and analyzed. TRBV28, TRBJ1-2 and TRBJ2-5 were preferentially used in persistent disease, while TRBV20-1 and TRBJ2-1 were favored in newly diagnosed disease. Persistent patients shared more public clonotypes among themselves (approximately 2,500) than newly diagnosed patients did (approximately 970). The authors noted that the small sample size was a limitation that may lower accuracy.

What the time point label conveys for this sample: newly diagnosed GD, antithyroid drugs for less than 3 months. RNA was extracted from PBMCs in TRIzol for both TCR sequencing and RNA sequencing. The diagnosis of Graves' disease was made according to American Thyroid Association guidelines. Recruitment of patients was carried out at an endocrinology department in Xi'an, China. From each patient, about 9.7 milliliters of peripheral blood was collected into an EDTA anticoagulant tube. Ficoll Paque Plus density gradient separation was used to isolate PBMCs, and no further T cell sorting was done. An Agilent 2100 Bioanalyzer and agarose gel were used to check RNA quality, while a NanoDrop 2000 measured RNA concentration. Receptor amplification or capture employed multiplex PCR. Sequencing was carried out with an Illumina HiSeq 4000. TCR beta libraries were built with iRepertoire HTBI primers and Arm-PCR amplification of CDR3 regions. Gel purification was performed on PCR products prior to sequencing. As for the original processing: Gene usage analysis of CDR3 amino acid clonotypes used the approximately 62 TRBV and some 15 TRBJ segments found across samples. COPE and FqMerger were used to merge the filtered high-quality paired reads into contigs. BLAST was used to align contigs to IMGT TRBV, TRBD and TRBJ reference genes, with CDR3 defined following IMGT. Any clonotype with a frequency above 0.1% was classified as a highly expanded clone. Shannon entropy was used to measure repertoire diversity, and the Gini coefficient was used to measure V-J evenness. Public clonotypes were defined as clonotypes shared by more than one individual. The public reads were reprocessed in TCRdb via fastp at Q25 and MiXCR, keeping in-frame beta chains. Rows are combined by CDR3 protein, so each entry shows the most common genes and DNA. In this record, the V and J calls reflect TCRdb's handling and not the investigators' own analysis. The sample records 620,000 or so distinct CDR3 sequences, roughly 15% of which are singletons. The ten top clones hold 18% of the sample.

CDR1 MDHEN and CDR2 SYDVKM were looked up in the germline V gene. V is cut by 3 bases and J by 2 bases, and the space between the germline ends is 10 bases. The CDR3, cysteine through phenylalanine, is 14 amino acids long. Only the CDR3 part of the read is kept: 42 bases, read in frame from the first base. These data also formed part of another study, on T cells in Graves' hyperthyroidism and ophthalmopathy. From that second study: Stable Graves' hyperthyroidism was defined as the absence of progression to ophthalmopathy over 18 months of follow-up. Hyperthyroidism patients were aged 18 to 65 years and newly diagnosed, with disease duration of less than 2 months. Patients with uncontrolled infections, other autoimmune diseases, pregnancy or lactation were excluded. Diagnoses relied on clinical symptoms, serum thyroxine and TRAb, thyroid ultrasound and orbital computed tomography. The TCR CDR3 was subjected to a first round of RT-PCR using the HTBI primer set and the Qiagen OneStep RT-PCR kit. Most expanded thyroid clonotypes (frequency above 0.001) were also detected in blood, a finding suggesting that blood repertoires may reflect thyroid immune responses. A 13 V-J signature model separated ophthalmopathy from stable hyperthyroidism, with 87.88% sensitivity and about 81% specificity in cross-validation and 80%/75% in testing. In validation, the model predicted progression to ophthalmopathy with 55% to 71% sensitivity and less than 80% specificity, a median of 6.5 months before onset. To identify TCR V-J signatures that set the groups apart, the researchers used a discovery cohort of about a hundred patients, made up of 40 to 45 with Graves' ophthalmopathy and approximately 57 with stable Graves' hyperthyroidism. Prospective prediction of ophthalmopathy was tested in an independent validation cohort of some 20 hyperthyroidism patients and 17 patients who later progressed to ophthalmopathy. For training and testing, the approximately 97 patients in the discovery cohort were randomly divided in a 7:3 ratio. The study also compared thyroid tissue and blood T-cell repertoires from about six Graves' hyperthyroidism patients. Following sampling, methimazole starting at 30 mg daily was given to hyperthyroidism patients, and high-dose intravenous methylprednisolone was given to ophthalmopathy patients. The libraries were constructed in a second round of multiplex PCR and then size-selected and purified. The libraries were sequenced on an Illumina HiSeq2000 using paired-end 100 bp reads. SOAPnuke was used to process the raw data, removing reads that contained adapters or uncalled bases, had a mean Phred below 15, or lacked an exact match to the constant primer or identifier. COPE v1.2.5 was used to merge the high-quality paired reads, and each unique nucleotide sequence was defined as a clonotype. MiTCR v1.1 was used to align the clonotypes against IMGT TRBV, TRBD and TRBJ reference segments. The analysis was restricted to V-J combinations with a frequency above 0.0001, which together covered about 99% of the repertoires. The TCS score was defined as the ratio of F50 (clonal expansion) to E x V (chaos), calculated using BLOSUM62-based TCRdist between CDR3 peptides within each V-J. Welch's t-statistics and random forest reduced several hundred V-J features to roughly 13, which were used in a naive Bayes classifier (R e1071). Sample size was not statistically predetermined, and blinding of investigators to group allocation was not performed. According to the paper, TCR Vbeta CDR3 sequencing was carried out on approximately 140 peripheral blood samples, which came from 40 to 45 ophthalmopathy, under 85 hyperthyroidism and roughly 17 progressor patients.

The receptor comes from a woman aged 25 to 39 with Graves disease. Donor details come from another sample of the same person, matched by shared clones. Sequencing used peripheral blood mononuclear cells (PBMCs), obtained at new diagnosis, from a patient treated with antithyroid drugs. Here the chain combines TRBV28 and TRBJ1-2; tentative D gene TRBD1, with 5 bases matching. The sequenced DNA is TGTGCCAGCAGTTTCCGAGGGGCCAACTATGGCTACACCTTC. This gives the protein CASSFRGANYGYTF.